A single T cell receptor (beta chain) is shown here with its context. Its target is not known. The data stem from a study of early T cells in non-severe SARS-CoV-2 infection. As for the study in general: Sequencing was performed on bulk RNA from unsorted whole blood, leaving chains unpaired. General study findings and limits: CD4 and private specificities were missed by VDJdb matching, which favored anti-spike CD8 responses.

The V and J ends lost 4 bases and 8 bases respectively, with 13 bases between them. Germline V gene lookup returns CDR1 SGDLS and CDR2 YYNGEE. The CDR3 totals 13 residues. Individual cDNA molecules received unique molecular identifiers. Each CDR3 protein is one row after TCRdb ran MiXCR on the 5' RACE reads. The sample lists fewer than 100,000 distinct CDR3 sequences, over 9% occurring once. The chain combines TRBV9 with TRBJ2-1, with TRBD2 as a possible D gene (6 bases). The sample was whole blood. The origin of this receptor is an adult who was a healthcare worker with PCR-confirmed SARS-CoV-2 infection or an uninfected control (not recorded which). The CDR3 DNA reads as TGTGCCAGCAGCCGGGACTCCCAGGATGAGCAGTTCTTC. Protein: CASSRDSQDEQFF.